The clone carrying this TCR beta chain was found a few times. Its antigen is still unknown. The data are from a study of beta chain features in type 1 diabetes. Unmatched junction bases numbered 6, after V lost 4 bases and J lost 4 bases. The germline V gene has CDR1 SGHTA and CDR2 FQGTGA. The CDR3 is 15 amino acids. Sequenced material consisted of expressed TCRB transcripts (all of the isolated RNA was reverse transcribed). Profiling relied on immunoSEQ multiplex PCR, and the TCRdb table lists in-frame clones only, not all of them. The sample contains 600,000 to 650,000 clones, around a sixth of which appear only once. Whole-study results and caveats: Any HLA-type effect on TCRB rearrangement remained unresolved here. Naive, central memory and Treg TCRB repertoires appeared more alike in patients than in healthy donors.

The receptor was isolated from a man between 18 and 29 years old in good health. The V gene is TRBV7-3, the J gene TRBJ2-5; 10 nucleotides align to TRBD2. Sequenced input: naive CD4+ T cells from blood. CDR3 DNA: TGTGCCAGCAGCTCCCTGGGACTAGCGCTAGAGACCCAGTACTTC. Its translation: CASSSLGLALETQYF.